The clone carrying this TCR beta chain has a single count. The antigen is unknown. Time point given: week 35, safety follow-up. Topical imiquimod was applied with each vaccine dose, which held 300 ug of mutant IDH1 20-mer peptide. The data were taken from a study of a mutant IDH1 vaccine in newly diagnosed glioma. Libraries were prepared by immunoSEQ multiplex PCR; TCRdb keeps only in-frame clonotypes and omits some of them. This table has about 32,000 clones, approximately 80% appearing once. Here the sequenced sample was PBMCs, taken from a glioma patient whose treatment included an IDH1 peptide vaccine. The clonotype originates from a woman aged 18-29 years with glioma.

CDR3 loop: CASSLGQIQETQYF. CDR3 coding DNA: TGTGCCAGCAGCTTGGGACAGATCCAAGAGACCCAGTACTTC. V gene TRBV5-8 combines with J gene TRBJ2-5; TRBD1 might be the D (5 bases). Germline loops: CDR1 SGHTS, CDR2 YDEGEE. Trimming stripped 0 bases from V and 1 base from J, with 7 bases between. The CDR3 is 14 residues long. Drawing the rest from reference TRBV5-8 and TRBJ2-5, the complete variable domain is EAGVTQSPTHLIKTRGQQATLRCSPISGHTSVYWYQQALGLGLQFLLWYDEGEERNRGNFPPRFSGRQFPNYSSELNVNALELEDSALYLCASSLGQIQETQYFGPGTRLLVL.